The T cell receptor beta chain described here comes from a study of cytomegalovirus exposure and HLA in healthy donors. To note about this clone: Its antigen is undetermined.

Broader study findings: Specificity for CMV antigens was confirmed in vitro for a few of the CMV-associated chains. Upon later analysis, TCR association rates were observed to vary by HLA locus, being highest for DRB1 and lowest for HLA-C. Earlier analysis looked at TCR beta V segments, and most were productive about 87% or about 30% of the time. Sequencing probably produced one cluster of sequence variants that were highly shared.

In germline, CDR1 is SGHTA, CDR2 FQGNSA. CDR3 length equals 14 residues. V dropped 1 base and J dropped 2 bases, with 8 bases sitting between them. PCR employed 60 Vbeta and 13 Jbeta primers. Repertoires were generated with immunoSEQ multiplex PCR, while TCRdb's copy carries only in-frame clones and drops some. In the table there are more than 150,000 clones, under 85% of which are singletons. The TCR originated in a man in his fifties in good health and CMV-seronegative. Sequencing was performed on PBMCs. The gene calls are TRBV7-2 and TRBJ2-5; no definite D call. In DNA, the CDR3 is TGTGCCAGCAGCTTAGAACTCCTACAAGAGACCCAGTACTTC. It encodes CASSLELLQETQYF. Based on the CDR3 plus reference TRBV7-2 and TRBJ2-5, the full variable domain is GAGVSQSPSNKVTEKGKDVELRCDPISGHTALYWYRQSLGQGLEFLIYFQGNSAPDKSGLPSDRFSAERTGGSVSTLTIQRTQQEDSAVYLCASSLELLQETQYFGPGTRLLVL.